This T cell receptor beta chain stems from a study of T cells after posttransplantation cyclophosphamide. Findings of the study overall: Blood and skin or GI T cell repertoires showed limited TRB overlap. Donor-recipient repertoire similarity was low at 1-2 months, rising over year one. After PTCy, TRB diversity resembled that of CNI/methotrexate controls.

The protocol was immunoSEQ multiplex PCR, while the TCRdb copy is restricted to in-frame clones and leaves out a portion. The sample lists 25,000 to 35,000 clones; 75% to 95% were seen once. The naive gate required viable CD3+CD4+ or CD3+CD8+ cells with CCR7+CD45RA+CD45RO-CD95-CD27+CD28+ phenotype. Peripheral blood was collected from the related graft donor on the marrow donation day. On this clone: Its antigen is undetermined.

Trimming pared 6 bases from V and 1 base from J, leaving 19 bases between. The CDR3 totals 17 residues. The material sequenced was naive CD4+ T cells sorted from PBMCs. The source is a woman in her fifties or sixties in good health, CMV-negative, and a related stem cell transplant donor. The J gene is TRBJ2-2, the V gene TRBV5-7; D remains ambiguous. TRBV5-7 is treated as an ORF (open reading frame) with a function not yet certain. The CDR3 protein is CASKSRLGRWNTGELFF. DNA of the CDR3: TGTGCCAGCAAATCGCGGTTAGGTCGTTGGAACACCGGGGAGCTGTTTTTT.